These 19 T cell receptor beta chains were sequenced from one sample in a study of beta chain features in type 1 diabetes. General study results and limits: When Type 1 diabetes patients were examined, their TCRB CDR3s proved moderately but significantly shorter in all four CD4+ subsets.

Their antigen targets remain unknown. Expressed TCRB transcripts were sequenced, since all the RNA that had been isolated was reverse transcribed. Clones were read by immunoSEQ multiplex PCR, and TCRdb kept only the in-frame ones, dropping some. The sample lists about 640,000 clones; around 11% were seen once. Sample: naive CD4+ T cells from blood. These receptors all stem from a man younger than 45 with type 1 diabetes.

The genes are TRBV30 and TRBJ1-5, with a weak D call TRBD1 (5 bases). This CDR3 has 15 amino acids. The germline gives CDR1 GTSNPN, CDR2 SVGIG (reference sequence). The germline V and J ends were trimmed by 1 base and 4 bases, with 14 bases remaining between them. The CDR3 protein is CAWSAPGPPNQPQHF. In DNA, the CDR3 is TGTGCCTGGAGTGCGCCGGGACCCCCGAATCAGCCCCAGCATTTT.

V and J are TRBV5-1 and TRBJ1-3, with 7 bases aligning to TRBD1. CDR3 length: 15 residues. Germline V gives CDR1 SGHRS, CDR2 YFSETQ. With 4 bases clipped from V and 0 bases from J, the junction kept 4 bases outside the gene matches. DNA of the CDR3: TGCGCCAGCAGCCCTGGACAGGTCTCTGGAAACACCATATATTTT. It codes for CASSPGQVSGNTIYF.

The CDR3 reads CASSYTTGSDEKLFF. In DNA, the CDR3 is TGTGCCAGCAGTTACACGACAGGGTCTGATGAAAAACTGTTTTTT. The V gene is TRBV6-5, the J gene TRBJ1-4; 7 nucleotides agree with TRBD1. Germline V gene data show CDR1 as MNHEY and CDR2 as SVGAGI. The J segment lost 6 bases and the V segment lost 2 bases, leaving 6 bases of the junction unmatched. The CDR3 runs 15 residues.

The CDR3: CASGLSDYGYTF. The CDR3 coding sequence is TGTGCTAGTGGTTTGTCCGACTATGGCTACACCTTC. This rearrangement joins TRBV12-5 to TRBJ1-2; D is unclear. CDR3 length equals 12 residues. CDR1 is LGHNT and CDR2 is FRNRAP in the germline V gene. Trimming stripped 2 bases from V and 3 bases from J, with 4 bases between. Using reference TRBV12-5 and TRBJ1-2 for the parts outside the CDR3, the full variable domain is DARVTQTPRHKVTEMGQEVTMRCQPILGHNTVFWYRQTMMQGLELLAYFRNRAPLDDSGMPKDRFSAEMPDATLATLKIQPSEPRDSAVYFCASGLSDYGYTFGSGTRLTVV.

Turning to this clone: The junction and the germline gene differ at one end; a read error may be behind it. This chain links TRBV2 with TRBJ2-7, with D perhaps being TRBD1 or TRBD2 (6 bases each). CDR1 SNHLY and CDR2 FYNNEI come from the germline V gene. The CDR3 extends over 14 amino acids. The CDR3 DNA is TGTGCCAGCGGTGAGGGGGGTCTATACTACGAGCAGTACTTC. Translated, it gives CASGEGGLYYEQYF.

The chain is built from TRBV6-5 and TRBJ2-5; D not certain. V was pared by 0 bases and J by 3 bases, with 11 bases between. Germline assignment: CDR1 MNHEY and CDR2 SVGAGI. This CDR3 is 15 amino acids long. CDR3 bases: TGTGCCAGCAGTTACTCGGACGGCACAAAAGAGACCCAGTACTTC. Amino acids: CASSYSDGTKETQYF.

The V and J genes are TRBV7-9 and TRBJ2-7; D is possibly TRBD1 (7 bases). Germline CDR1 and CDR2: SEHNR and FQNEAQ (reference sequence). This CDR3 has 16 residues. V lost 5 bases to trimming and J lost 0 bases, with 17 bases between them. CDR3 nucleotide sequence: TGTGCCAGCAGCATTGGAGGGACAGCAGTCTCCTACGAGCAGTACTTC. Protein product: CASSIGGTAVSYEQYF.

In DNA form, the CDR3 reads TGCAGTGCTCCCATCGGGGCTAGCGGGTACTTC. Encoded protein: CSAPIGASGYF. The rearrangement links TRBV20-1 to TRBJ2-5; 7 nucleotides agree with TRBD2. This CDR3 region has 11 residues. V was clipped by 5 bases and J by 13 bases; unmatched bases: 10. The V gene's germline CDR1 is DFQATT and CDR2 SNEGSKA (reference sequence).

The chain joins TRBV6-1 to TRBJ1-1; D gene ambiguous. V was cut by 8 bases and J by 1 base, with 5 bases left in between. The CDR3 runs 11 residues. Germline V gives CDR1 MNHNS, CDR2 SASEGT. The CDR3 sequence is CASPTNTEAFF. CDR3 bases: TGTGCCAGCCCGACGAACACTGAAGCTTTCTTT.

The chain recombines TRBV27 with TRBJ1-1, with a tentative D call TRBD1 (6 bases). Per germline, CDR1 MNHEY and CDR2 SMNVEV (reference sequence). The CDR3 is made up of 13 amino acids. V was shortened by 4 bases and J by 11 bases, with 17 bases between the two germline ends. CDR3 amino acids: CASSSTMGATAFF. In DNA, the CDR3 is TGTGCCAGCAGTTCCACCATGGGGGCCACGGCTTTCTTT.

J is TRBJ2-7 and V is TRBV4-3; D is possibly TRBD1 (6 bases). CDR1 is LGHNA and CDR2 is YSLEER in the germline V gene. The CDR3 length is 15 residues. V was clipped by 3 bases and J by 2 bases, with 14 bases between them. The CDR3 DNA is TGCGCCAGCAGCCAGATGACAGGTTACCCCTACGAGCAGTACTTC. Its translation: CASSQMTGYPYEQYF.

This clone was detected many times. The identical CDR3 is also encoded by other nucleotide sequences in the sample. This chain uses TRBV4-3 with TRBJ2-1, with D perhaps TRBD2 (5 bases). This CDR3 has 15 amino acids. The V and J ends lost 0 bases and 0 bases respectively, with 6 bases between them. CDR1 and CDR2 from the germline V gene are LGHNA and YSLEER. DNA of the CDR3: TGCGCCAGCAGCCAAGACGGGAACTCCTACAATGAGCAGTTCTTC. It specifies CASSQDGNSYNEQFF.

The V and J genes are TRBV5-4 and TRBJ1-6; D call uncertain. Germline-derived CDR1 and CDR2 are SGHNT and YYREEE (reference sequence). Trimming took 4 bases from V and 5 from J, leaving 16 bases between them. The CDR3 runs to 16 residues. CDR3 loop: CASSTRPPGNNSPLHF. The DNA of the CDR3 is TGTGCCAGCAGCACCCGACCGCCGGGCAATAATTCACCCCTCCACTTT. Full variable domain (remainder filled in from reference TRBV5-4 and TRBJ1-6): ETGVTQSPTHLIKTRGQQVTLRCSSQSGHNTVSWYQQALGQGPQFIFQYYREEENGRGNFPPRFSGLQFPNYSSELNVNALELDDSALYLCASSTRPPGNNSPLHFGNGTRLTVT.

The chain recombines TRBV7-2 with TRBJ2-7; 8 bases line up with TRBD2. Germline V gene lookup returns CDR1 SGHTA and CDR2 FQGNSA. J lost 4 bases, V lost 2 bases, and 10 bases had no gene match. CDR3 size: 16 residues. CDR3 sequence (DNA): TGTGCCAGCAGCTTACAGTCCGGGGGGGCTGCGTACGAGCAGTACTTC. Translated, it gives CASSLQSGGAAYEQYF.

The genes are TRBV27 and TRBJ1-4, with unresolved D. V lost 5 bases and J lost 6, with 16 bases in between. This CDR3 region has 15 residues. Germline V gene lookup returns CDR1 MNHEY and CDR2 SMNVEV (reference sequence). CDR3 loop: CASSTRGQAYEKLFF. CDR3 nucleotides: TGTGCCAGCAGTACTCGGGGTCAAGCATATGAAAAACTGTTTTTT.

The chain has TRBV19 and TRBJ1-2, with TRBD1 matching 7 bases. The length of the CDR3 is 16 residues. Trimming removed 3 bases from V and 1 base from J; junction bases left unmatched: 8. Germline CDR1 LNHDA, CDR2 SQIVND (reference sequence). CDR3 sequence: CASSISGQRYNYGYTF. The CDR3 nucleotides are TGTGCCAGTAGTATTTCGGGACAGCGATATAACTATGGCTACACCTTC.

The chain joins TRBV19 to TRBJ1-6; D gene unclear. Per the germline V gene, CDR1 is LNHDA and CDR2 is SQIVND (reference sequence). V was clipped by 7 bases and J by 10 bases, with 11 bases between them. CDR3 length equals 12 residues. The CDR3 loop reads CASNGLESPLHF. In DNA, the CDR3 is TGTGCCAGTAATGGACTCGAGTCACCCCTCCACTTT.

This clone has a handful of counts. The chain combines TRBV27 with TRBJ2-3; no firm D call. V was trimmed by 1 base and J by 2 bases, leaving 13 bases between them. Germline V gives CDR1 MNHEY, CDR2 SMNVEV (reference sequence). The CDR3 has 16 residues. The CDR3, as DNA: TGTGCCAGCAGTTTATACCCCGGAAGGGTCACAGATACGCAGTATTTT. Translated: CASSLYPGRVTDTQYF.

The rearrangement links TRBV28 to TRBJ2-6, with D tentatively TRBD2 (6 bases). V was trimmed by 5 bases and J by 2 bases, leaving 19 bases between them. Germline-derived CDR1 and CDR2 are MDHEN and SYDVKM. This CDR3 is 18 amino acids long. The CDR3 sequence: CASSPLGGLSAGANVLTF. CDR3 nucleotides: TGTGCCAGCAGTCCGCTGGGGGGTCTGAGCGCTGGGGCCAACGTCCTGACTTTC.